A single sample gave rise to the 31 T cell receptor beta chains below, sequenced in a study of OX40 agonist ivuxolimab in advanced cancers. Clones were read by immunoSEQ multiplex PCR, and TCRdb kept only the in-frame ones, dropping some. Of 40,000 or so clones listed, approximately 90% are singletons. Source: CD4+ or CD8+ T cells sorted from blood, taken in a trial of the OX40 agonist ivuxolimab. The source of these receptors is an adult with an advanced solid tumor such as melanoma, head and neck, liver or kidney cancer.

The rearrangement joins TRBV27 to TRBJ2-1; 10 bases match TRBD2. The CDR3 is 15 amino acids. Trimming at V came to 6 bases and at J to 4 bases, leaving 6 bases not matched to a gene. In germline, CDR1 is MNHEY, CDR2 SMNVEV (reference sequence). The CDR3 sequence: CASRDIAGGYNEQFF. In DNA, the CDR3 is TGTGCCAGCAGAGATATAGCGGGAGGTTACAATGAGCAGTTCTTC.

The chain couples TRBV27 to TRBJ1-4; no clear D. V was clipped by 10 bases and J by 8 bases, with 11 bases between them. CDR1 and CDR2 (germline): MNHEY, SMNVEV (reference sequence). The CDR3 length is 11 residues. This CDR3 reads CATSAGEKLFF. For the CDR3, the DNA is TGTGCCACCTCGGCGGGGGAAAAACTGTTTTTT.

The genes are TRBV29-1 and TRBJ1-2; 8 nucleotides match TRBD1. The germline V gene encodes CDR1 SQVTM and CDR2 ANQGSEA. The trim removed 4 bases at V and 8 bases at J, leaving 12 bases unmatched. The CDR3 extends over 14 amino acids. CDR3 nucleotides: TGCAGCGTTGTCCTACCGACAGGGGACAACGGCTACACCTTC. Translated: CSVVLPTGDNGYTF.

The gene calls are TRBV5-6 and TRBJ1-5; a possible D gene is TRBD1 (6 bases). The CDR3 spans 14 residues. V lost 4 bases to trimming and J lost 6 bases, with 14 bases between them. The V gene's germline CDR1 is SGHDT and CDR2 YYEEEE. The CDR3 region has the DNA TGTGCCAGCAGCACCGGGGGCATGAGTCAGCCCCAGCATTTT. It encodes CASSTGGMSQPQHF.

This clone was detected once. V is TRBV2 and J is TRBJ1-6; maybe TRBD1 (5 bases). The germline V gene has CDR1 SNHLY and CDR2 FYNNEI. V was trimmed by 5 bases and J by 1 base, leaving 24 bases between them. The CDR3 has 20 residues. The CDR3: CASSPGGGSEVKSYNSPLHF. The CDR3 DNA is TGTGCCAGCAGTCCGGGGGGAGGCTCCGAGGTTAAGTCCTATAATTCACCCCTCCACTTT.

This sequence joins TRBV4-1 and TRBJ2-1; 10 bases are shared with TRBD2. CDR3 length equals 16 residues. The V and J ends lost 1 base and 5 bases, in that order; junction bases with no gene match: 5. Germline lookup yields CDR1 MGHRA and CDR2 YSYEKL. The chain's CDR3 is CASSQAASGGHNEQFF. The CDR3 bases are TGCGCCAGCAGCCAAGCGGCTAGCGGGGGCCACAATGAGCAGTTCTTC.

This chain joins TRBV30 and TRBJ2-5; D not certain. V dropped 4 bases and J dropped 6 bases, with 12 bases sitting between them. The germline V gene encodes CDR1 GTSNPN and CDR2 SVGIG (reference sequence). This CDR3 is 12 amino acids long. The CDR3: CAWNQLGKTQYF. CDR3 nucleotides: TGTGCCTGGAACCAGCTGGGAAAGACCCAGTACTTC.

By share, this clone counts as medium-sized. The rearrangement links TRBV27 to TRBJ2-7; D may be TRBD2 (5 bases). The CDR3 is made up of 14 amino acids. Trimming shortened V by 5 bases and J by 5 bases, and 16 bases separated the two germline ends. Looked up from germline, CDR1 is MNHEY and CDR2 is SMNVEV (reference sequence). CDR3 sequence reads: CASSPDSVGDEQYF. For the CDR3, the DNA is TGTGCCAGCAGTCCGGACTCGGTAGGAGACGAGCAGTACTTC.

There are a few counts of this clone. A far larger clone is off by one base, so a read error is likely. Distinct nucleotide sequences in the sample also encode this CDR3. V and J are TRBV4-1 and TRBJ2-7; no clear D gene. CDR3 length: 15 amino acids. V was cut by 0 bases and J by 1 base, with 10 bases left in between. Germline lookup yields CDR1 MGHRA and CDR2 YSYEKL. The CDR3 coding sequence is TGCGCCAGCAGCCAAGAAAAACACACGTCCTACGAGCAGTACTTC. Its protein is CASSQEKHTSYEQYF.

The chain combines TRBV5-4 with TRBJ1-1; possibly TRBD1 for D (6 bases). The germline V gene has CDR1 SGHNT and CDR2 YYREEE (reference sequence). The CDR3 contains 17 residues. Trimming removed 3 bases at V and 0 bases at J, with 18 bases between. CDR3: CASSWEEMGQMNTEAFF. In DNA, the CDR3 is TGTGCCAGCAGCTGGGAAGAGATGGGACAAATGAACACTGAAGCTTTCTTT.

The chain links TRBV5-5 to TRBJ2-1; tentative D call: TRBD1 (6 bases). This CDR3 comprises 14 residues. V lost 3 bases and J 8 bases, leaving 15 bases between the germline ends. Germline CDR1 and CDR2: SGHKS and YYEKEE (reference sequence). CDR3 loop: CASSYESGADEQFF. DNA of the CDR3: TGTGCCAGCAGCTATGAGTCAGGGGCCGATGAGCAGTTCTTC. The full variable domain, with the rest looked up from reference TRBV5-5 and TRBJ2-1, is DAGVTQSPTHLIKTRGQQVTLRCSPISGHKSVSWYQQVLGQGPQFIFQYYEKEERGRGNFPDRFSARQFPNYSSELNVNALLLGDSALYLCASSYESGADEQFFGPGTRLTVL.

The gene calls are TRBV13 and TRBJ2-7; 7 bases fit TRBD2. This CDR3 is 14 amino acids long. Germline-derived CDR1 and CDR2 are PRHDT and FYEKMQ (reference sequence). J lost 3 bases, V lost 5 bases, and 7 bases had no gene match. The CDR3 spells CASSPGTNYYEQYF. DNA for the CDR3: TGTGCCAGCAGCCCGGGGACTAACTACTACGAGCAGTACTTC.

The rearrangement joins TRBV5-4 to TRBJ2-3; D is perhaps TRBD1 (6 bases). Trimming cost V 8 bases and J 5 bases, with 15 bases left between them. Germline-derived CDR1 and CDR2 are SGHNT and YYREEE (reference sequence). The CDR3 has 13 residues. CDR3 DNA: TGTGCCAGTCGAAGGGGGTTCGGAGATACGCAGTATTTT. As protein: CASRRGFGDTQYF.

There are a few counts of this clone. The chain recombines TRBV10-2 with TRBJ2-3; 8 nucleotides line up with TRBD2. The CDR3 totals 16 residues. Per the germline V gene, CDR1 is WSHSY and CDR2 is SAAADI. Trimming cost V 4 bases and J 5 bases; bases outside gene matches: 11. Here the CDR3 reads CASSAGGGGTGDTQYF. CDR3 DNA: TGCGCCAGCAGTGCCGGGGGCGGGGGGACGGGAGATACGCAGTATTTT.

This sequence joins TRBV7-9 and TRBJ2-7; D remains ambiguous. The CDR3 covers 13 residues. Per the germline V gene, CDR1 is SEHNR and CDR2 is FQNEAQ (reference sequence). Trimming removed 5 bases at V and 6 bases at J, with 14 bases between. CDR3 DNA: TGTGCCAGCAGCCCACCCCATTCGGGCGAGCAGTACTTC. The encoded protein is CASSPPHSGEQYF.

The chain recombines TRBV2 with TRBJ1-2; no firm D call. Germline V gene lookup returns CDR1 SNHLY and CDR2 FYNNEI. The V end lost 7 bases, the J end lost 0 bases, and 3 bases lay between the germline ends. CDR3 length equals 11 residues. This CDR3 is CASTPNYGYTF. The CDR3 DNA reads as TGTGCCAGCACGCCTAACTATGGCTACACCTTC.

V gene TRBV11-2 combines with J gene TRBJ2-3; D tentatively reads TRBD1 or TRBD2 (5 bases each). Germline V gene lookup returns CDR1 SGHAT and CDR2 FQNNGV. V was cut by 5 bases and J by 1 base, with 10 bases left in between. This CDR3 is 14 amino acids long. The CDR3 DNA sequence: TGTGCCAGCAGCCGGGGCAGTGGCACAGATACGCAGTATTTT. Its translation: CASSRGSGTDTQYF.

The chain uses TRBV30 and TRBJ1-5, with D hard to call. V lost 2 bases, J lost 9 bases, and 14 bases lay in between. Germline V lookup: CDR1 GTSNPN, CDR2 SVGIG (reference sequence). The length of the CDR3 is 13 residues. CDR3 amino acids: CAWSIDDQRPQHF. Written as DNA, the CDR3 is TGTGCCTGGAGTATAGATGACCAGCGGCCCCAGCATTTT.

V usage is TRBV5-6 and J usage is TRBJ2-1; TRBD2 matches 10 bases. Germline V gene lookup returns CDR1 SGHDT and CDR2 YYEEEE. This CDR3 has 16 residues. J was trimmed by 4 bases and V by 2 bases; bases with no gene match: 6. CDR3 coding DNA: TGTGCCAGCAGCTTTGGTAGCGGGGGGCCATACAATGAGCAGTTCTTC. It is translated as CASSFGSGGPYNEQFF. Using reference TRBV5-6 and TRBJ2-1 for the parts outside the CDR3, the full variable domain is DAGVTQSPTHLIKTRGQQVTLRCSPKSGHDTVSWYQQALGQGPQFIFQYYEEEERQRGNFPDRFSGHQFPNYSSELNVNALLLGDSALYLCASSFGSGGPYNEQFFGPGTRLTVL.

This clone was found a few times. CDR3 in amino acids: CASSPGGYEQYF. The CDR3 DNA follows: TGTGCTAGTTCTCCAGGAGGCTACGAGCAGTACTTC. The V and J genes are TRBV12-5 and TRBJ2-7; TRBD2 is a possible D gene (5 bases). V was shortened by 8 bases and J by 3 bases, with 11 bases between the two germline ends. This CDR3 region has 12 residues. The germline gives CDR1 LGHNT, CDR2 FRNRAP.

The gene calls are TRBV29-1 and TRBJ1-3; TRBD1 agrees at 7 bases. J was trimmed by 0 bases and V by 8 bases; bases with no gene match: 16. The CDR3 has 17 residues. Germline lookup yields CDR1 SQVTM and CDR2 ANQGSEA. The CDR3 DNA reads TGCAGCTCCGAGGAGGGACAGCTAATATGCTCTGGAAACACCATATATTTT. Translating it yields CSSEEGQLICSGNTIYF. Full variable domain (outside the CDR3, taken from reference TRBV29-1 and TRBJ1-3): SAVISQKPSRDICQRGTSLTIQCQVDSQVTMMFWYRQQPGQSLTLIATANQGSEATYESGFVIDKFPISRPNLTFSTLTVSNMSPEDSSIYLCSSEEGQLICSGNTIYFGEGSWLTVV.

V and J are TRBV2 and TRBJ2-2; D remains unclear. This CDR3 has 12 residues. V was shortened by 2 bases and J by 7 bases, with 5 bases between the two germline ends. Per germline, CDR1 SNHLY and CDR2 FYNNEI. CDR3 in amino acids: CASSENSGELFF. The CDR3 DNA follows: TGTGCCAGCAGTGAAAATAGCGGGGAGCTGTTTTTT.

This clone was detected once. This chain links TRBV19 with TRBJ2-3; TRBD2 matches at 7 bases. V trimming: 7 bases; J trimming: 2 bases; junction bases outside the gene matches: 6. CDR3 length equals 14 residues. The germline gives CDR1 LNHDA, CDR2 SQIVND (reference sequence). The CDR3 DNA is TGTGCCAGTAATGAGCGGGACCTCACAGATACGCAGTATTTT. As protein: CASNERDLTDTQYF.

This clone has a handful of counts. This chain links TRBV7-8 with TRBJ1-3; D is uncertain. CDR3 size: 11 residues. Germline V CDR1 and CDR2: SGHVS, FQNEAQ. Trimming removed 5 bases at V and 2 bases at J, with 1 base between. CDR3 protein: CASSPGNTIYF. CDR3 sequence (DNA): TGTGCCAGCAGCCCTGGAAACACCATATATTTT.

The gene calls are TRBV7-8 and TRBJ2-7; possibly TRBD1 for D (6 bases). Germline V gives CDR1 SGHVS, CDR2 FQNEAQ. The ends were cut back, 0 bases at V and 6 bases at J, with 9 bases in the middle. The CDR3 runs to 13 residues. The CDR3 nucleotides are TGTGCCAGCAGCTTAGCGCGGACAGTCGAGCAGTACTTC. Protein sequence: CASSLARTVEQYF.

The chain couples TRBV6-6 to TRBJ2-7; maybe TRBD1 (5 bases). This CDR3 has 14 amino acids. The germline V gene encodes CDR1 MNHNY and CDR2 SVGAGI (reference sequence). The V end lost 3 bases, the J end lost 2 bases, and 11 bases lay between the germline ends. CDR3 protein: CASSYRLTAYEQYF. The CDR3 DNA sequence: TGTGCCAGCAGTTATCGACTGACAGCCTACGAGCAGTACTTC.

The CDR3 DNA is TGTGCCAGCAGCTTACGTCCAGACCAAGAGACCCAGTACTTC. It yields the protein CASSLRPDQETQYF. V gene TRBV11-2 combines with J gene TRBJ2-5; unclear D gene. CDR1 is SGHAT and CDR2 is FQNNGV in the germline V gene. Trimming cost V 2 bases and J 0 bases, with 7 bases left between them. The CDR3 has 14 residues. Combining the CDR3 with reference TRBV11-2 and TRBJ2-5 gives the whole variable domain EAGVAQSPRYKIIEKRQSVAFWCNPISGHATLYWYQQILGQGPKLLIQFQNNGVVDDSQLPKDRFSAERLKGVDSTLKIQPAKLEDSAVYLCASSLRPDQETQYFGPGTRLLVL.

This clone occurred once. The chain uses TRBV27 and TRBJ1-2; TRBD1 is a possible D gene (5 bases). Per germline, CDR1 MNHEY and CDR2 SMNVEV (reference sequence). The V and J ends lost 6 bases and 0 bases respectively, with 17 bases between them. This CDR3 is built from 16 residues. CDR3 in DNA: TGTGCCAGCAGCCCCCTCCGACAGAGCTCTAACTATGGCTACACCTTC. Encoded protein: CASSPLRQSSNYGYTF.

The chain joins TRBV19 to TRBJ1-6, with D hard to call. Per germline, CDR1 LNHDA and CDR2 SQIVND (reference sequence). V was pared by 3 bases and J by 0 bases, with 15 bases between. The CDR3 sequence is 18 residues long. Here the CDR3 reads CASSIDRLESSYNSPLHF. The CDR3 region has the DNA TGTGCCAGTAGTATTGACCGACTGGAGAGCTCCTATAATTCACCCCTCCACTTT. The entire variable domain, with the rest obtained from reference TRBV19 and TRBJ1-6, is as follows: DGGITQSPKYLFRKEGQNVTLSCEQNLNHDAMYWYRQDPGQGLRLIYYSQIVNDFQKGDIAEGYSVSREKKESFPLTVTSAQKNPTAFYLCASSIDRLESSYNSPLHFGNGTRLTVT.

The CDR3 loop reads CASSSGGLAGRNYEQYF. The CDR3 DNA follows: TGTGCCAGCAGCTCAGGGGGGCTAGCGGGCAGGAATTACGAGCAGTACTTC. The gene calls are TRBV7-9 and TRBJ2-7, with a weak D call TRBD2 (8 bases). The CDR3 totals 17 residues. The germline V and J ends were trimmed by 4 bases and 4 bases, with 23 bases remaining between them. Germline V gene sequence: CDR1 SEHNR, CDR2 FQNEAQ (reference sequence).

The genes are TRBV6-6 and TRBJ2-1; no definite D call. The CDR3 consists of 15 residues. Germline assignment: CDR1 MNHNY and CDR2 SVGAGI (reference sequence). V shed 0 bases and J shed 2 bases, with 8 bases lying between them. The CDR3 loop is CASSYSTATYNEQFF. DNA of the CDR3: TGTGCCAGCAGTTACTCTACTGCAACCTACAATGAGCAGTTCTTC.